Shown below are 17 T cell receptor beta chains from a single sample sequenced in a study of shared clonotypes between healthy human individuals (dated by TCRdb to the early 2020s). Library construction relied on the immunoSEQ multiplex PCR assay. Held by TCRdb, this immuneACCESS table contains in-frame sequences only and omits some clones. Under half of the omission traces to an unresolved V gene where checked; the cause of the rest is unknown. In all, the sample holds over 400,000 clones, and more than 75% of those were seen once. The top ten clonotypes cover approximately 12% of the sample. The sequencing sample was made of PBMCs. Receptors originate from a woman aged 40 to 50 in good health. Some clones in this sample may be carry-over from other donors' samples.

The J gene is TRBJ2-7, the V gene TRBV18, with D hard to call. V was clipped by 1 base and J by 0 bases, with 10 bases between them. The CDR3 length is 15 residues. CDR1 is KGHSH, CDR2 LQKENI, per germline. CDR3: CASSPRLGSSYEQYF. CDR3 DNA: TGTGCCAGCTCACCACGGCTGGGCAGCTCCTACGAGCAGTACTTC.

This chain joins TRBV29-1 and TRBJ2-3, with 10 nucleotides matching TRBD2. CDR1 SQVTM and CDR2 ANQGSEA come from the germline V gene. CDR3 length equals 14 residues. V shed 5 bases, J shed 6 bases, and the junction held 8 bases outside the gene matches. The CDR3 DNA is TGCAGCGTTCAACTAGCGGGGAGCCCCGATACGCAGTATTTT. Its translation is CSVQLAGSPDTQYF.

Concerning this clone: Different DNA sequences within this sample yield the same CDR3. The rearrangement links TRBV10-3 to TRBJ2-5, with a weak D call TRBD1 (5 bases). The ends were cut back, 4 bases at V and 2 bases at J, with 8 bases in the middle. Germline assignment: CDR1 ENHRY and CDR2 SYGVKD. The CDR3 extends over 13 amino acids. The CDR3 DNA reads as TGTGCCATCAGTGGGGGCTCTCAAGAGACCCAGTACTTC. Its translation is CAISGGSQETQYF.

J is TRBJ2-1 and V is TRBV7-3; D is possibly TRBD1 (5 bases). V dropped 5 bases and J dropped 8 bases, with 13 bases sitting between them. Looked up from germline, CDR1 is SGHTA and CDR2 is FQGTGA. CDR3 length equals 13 residues. CDR3 protein: CASSLGHLDEQFF. The DNA for the CDR3 is TGTGCCAGCAGCCTTGGACATCTTGATGAGCAGTTCTTC.

On this clone itself: This sample includes further DNA sequences coding for the same CDR3. The rearrangement joins TRBV10-1 to TRBJ2-2; no clear D. V was clipped by 0 bases and J by 3 bases, with 2 bases between them. This CDR3 comprises 13 residues. CDR1 WNHNN and CDR2 SYGVQD come from the germline V gene (reference sequence). The CDR3: CASSESDTGELFF. The CDR3 nucleotides are TGCGCCAGCAGTGAGTCAGACACCGGGGAGCTGTTTTTT.

This sequence joins TRBV27 and TRBJ1-4; D remains ambiguous. Germline V gives CDR1 MNHEY, CDR2 SMNVEV (reference sequence). This CDR3 has 13 amino acids. V was trimmed by 5 bases and J by 8 bases, leaving 12 bases between them. CDR3 in DNA: TGTGCCAGCAGTCCTCTTAACACGGAAAAACTGTTTTTT. This gives the protein CASSPLNTEKLFF. Drawing the rest from reference TRBV27 and TRBJ1-4, the complete variable domain is EAQVTQNPRYLITVTGKKLTVTCSQNMNHEYMSWYRQDPGLGLRQIYYSMNVEVTDKGDVPEGYKVSRKEKRNFPLILESPSPNQTSLYFCASSPLNTEKLFFGSGTQLSVL.

The CDR3 region is CASSFPGTSDEQFF. The DNA of the CDR3 is TGCGCCAGCAGCTTCCCCGGGACTAGCGATGAGCAGTTCTTC. This chain links TRBV5-1 with TRBJ2-1; 10 bases line up with TRBD2. Per germline, CDR1 SGHRS and CDR2 YFSETQ. CDR3 length: 14 residues. V dropped 2 bases and J dropped 8; count of bases not matched to a gene: 4.

This sequence joins TRBV30 and TRBJ1-2; 7 bases agree with TRBD1. This CDR3 is built from 14 residues. Looked up from germline, CDR1 is GTSNPN and CDR2 is SVGIG (reference sequence). J lost 6 bases, V lost 3 bases, and 10 bases had no gene match. CDR3 in DNA: TGTGCCTGGAGCGATGACAGGGTACTGGATGGCTACACCTTC. It codes for CAWSDDRVLDGYTF.

This chain uses TRBV6-4 with TRBJ2-2, with D possibly matching TRBD1 (6 bases). Germline V CDR1 and CDR2: MRHNA, SNTAGT. V was trimmed by 0 bases and J by 0 bases, leaving 8 bases between them. This CDR3 is built from 16 residues. CDR3 residues: CASSDSTGSNTGELFF. As DNA, the CDR3 is TGTGCCAGCAGTGACTCGACAGGATCGAACACCGGGGAGCTGTTTTTT.

The chain recombines TRBV4-2 with TRBJ2-1, with TRBD2 matching over 9 bases. Germline V gene data show CDR1 as LGHNA and CDR2 as YNFKEQ. Germline trimming cut 0 bases from V and 15 bases from J; bases unmatched to any gene: 9. This CDR3 is built from 14 residues. CDR3 loop: CASSQDGSGRMAFF. In DNA form, the CDR3 reads TGTGCCAGCAGCCAAGATGGGAGCGGGAGGATGGCGTTCTTC.

The chain recombines TRBV7-9 with TRBJ1-1; D call uncertain. Germline V gene lookup returns CDR1 SEHNR and CDR2 FQNEAQ (reference sequence). The CDR3 runs to 14 residues. V gave up 0 bases and J gave up 4 bases, with 9 bases separating them. The CDR3 loop is CASSLAEASTEAFF. The CDR3 bases are TGTGCCAGCAGCTTAGCCGAGGCAAGCACTGAAGCTTTCTTT.

The chain carries TRBV15 and TRBJ2-7; no reliable D call. Germline CDR1 and CDR2: LNHNV and YYDKDF (reference sequence). The CDR3 sequence is 12 residues long. V lost 5 bases to trimming and J lost 4 bases, with 9 bases between them. CDR3 loop: CATSGGSYEQYF. DNA for the CDR3: TGTGCCACCAGCGGTGGGTCTTACGAGCAGTACTTC. Combining the CDR3 with reference TRBV15 and TRBJ2-7 gives the whole variable domain DAMVIQNPRYQVTQFGKPVTLSCSQTLNHNVMYWYQQKSSQAPKLLFHYYDKDFNNEADTPDNFQSRRPNTSFCFLDIRSPGLGDTAMYLCATSGGSYEQYFGPGTRLTVT.

This chain uses TRBV9 with TRBJ1-2, with D hard to call. V dropped 8 bases and J dropped 4 bases, with 18 bases sitting between them. This CDR3 is built from 14 residues. Germline CDR1 and CDR2: SGDLS and YYNGEE. CDR3: CASKGNGELYGYTF. The CDR3 region has the DNA TGTGCCAGTAAAGGAAACGGGGAACTCTATGGCTACACCTTC.

J is TRBJ2-1 and V is TRBV18, with TRBD2 as a possible D gene (5 bases). Germline V lookup: CDR1 KGHSH, CDR2 LQKENI. Deletions cut 1 base from V and 7 bases from J, with 11 bases between. The CDR3 covers 14 residues. The CDR3 nucleotides are TGTGCCAGCTCACCACGTATTGAGCGGAATGAGCAGTTCTTC. Its protein is CASSPRIERNEQFF.

This chain connects TRBV19 to TRBJ1-2; D is perhaps TRBD1 (5 bases). The CDR3 has 14 residues. With 3 bases removed from V and 3 bases from J, the gap between germline ends came to 11 bases. Per the germline V gene, CDR1 is LNHDA and CDR2 is SQIVND (reference sequence). CDR3 region: CASSMQGIDYGYTF. CDR3 DNA sequence: TGTGCCAGTAGTATGCAGGGAATCGACTATGGCTACACCTTC.

The chain couples TRBV15 to TRBJ1-5; no definite D call. The germline V gene encodes CDR1 LNHNV and CDR2 YYDKDF (reference sequence). V shed 3 bases and J shed 9 bases, with 9 bases lying between them. The CDR3 runs to 12 residues. DNA of the CDR3: TGTGCCACCAGCAGCGAATGGGGGCCCCAGCATTTT. This translates into CATSSEWGPQHF.

The chain combines TRBV9 with TRBJ2-3; no definite D call. Germline CDR1 reads SGDLS; CDR2 reads YYNGEE. Trimming took 1 base from V and 1 from J, leaving 10 bases between them. This CDR3 has 15 residues. The CDR3 spells CASSVTATRTDTQYF. The CDR3, as DNA: TGTGCCAGCAGCGTAACAGCGACTCGCACAGATACGCAGTATTTT.